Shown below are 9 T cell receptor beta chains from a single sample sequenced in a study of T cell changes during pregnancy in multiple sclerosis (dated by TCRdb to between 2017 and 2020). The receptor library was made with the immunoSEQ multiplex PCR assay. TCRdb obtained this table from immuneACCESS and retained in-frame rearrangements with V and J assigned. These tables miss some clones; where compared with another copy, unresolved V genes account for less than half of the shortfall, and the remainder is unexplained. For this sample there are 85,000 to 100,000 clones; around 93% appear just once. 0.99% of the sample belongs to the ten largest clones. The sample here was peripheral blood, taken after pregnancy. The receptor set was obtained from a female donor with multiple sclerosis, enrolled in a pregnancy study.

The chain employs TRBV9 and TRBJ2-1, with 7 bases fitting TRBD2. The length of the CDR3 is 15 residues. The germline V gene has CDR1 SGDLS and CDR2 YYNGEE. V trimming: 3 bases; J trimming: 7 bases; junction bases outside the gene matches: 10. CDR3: CASSGTPGAGNEQFF. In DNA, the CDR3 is TGTGCCAGCAGCGGGACGCCGGGAGCGGGGAATGAGCAGTTCTTC.

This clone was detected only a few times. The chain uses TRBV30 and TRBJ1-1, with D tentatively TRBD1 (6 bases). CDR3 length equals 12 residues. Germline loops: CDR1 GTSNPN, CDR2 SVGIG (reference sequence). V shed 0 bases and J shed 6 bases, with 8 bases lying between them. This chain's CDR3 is CAWSVGAAEAFF. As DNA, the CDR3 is TGTGCCTGGAGTGTGGGGGCGGCTGAAGCTTTCTTT.

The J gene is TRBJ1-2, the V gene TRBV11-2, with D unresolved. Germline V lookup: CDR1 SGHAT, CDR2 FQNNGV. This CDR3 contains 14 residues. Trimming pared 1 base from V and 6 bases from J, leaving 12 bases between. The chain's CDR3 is CASSLVSGSDGYTF. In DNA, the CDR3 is TGTGCCAGCAGCTTAGTGTCGGGATCGGATGGCTACACCTTC.

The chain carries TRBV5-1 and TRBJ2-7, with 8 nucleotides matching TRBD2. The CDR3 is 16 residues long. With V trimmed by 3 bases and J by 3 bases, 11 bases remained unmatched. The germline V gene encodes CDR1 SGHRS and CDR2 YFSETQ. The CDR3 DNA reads TGCGCCAGCAGCTCGGGCCTGACTAGCGCGTACTACGAGCAGTACTTC. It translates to CASSSGLTSAYYEQYF.

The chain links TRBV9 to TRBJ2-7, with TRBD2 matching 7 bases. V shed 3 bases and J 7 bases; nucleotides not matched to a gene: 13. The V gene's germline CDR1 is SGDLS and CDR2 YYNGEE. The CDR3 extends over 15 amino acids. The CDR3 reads CASSGPGLSSWEQYF. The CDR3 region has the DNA TGTGCCAGCAGCGGGCCGGGACTATCTTCGTGGGAGCAGTACTTC.

This CDR3 reads CASSQVGEGGQFF. CDR3 nucleotide sequence: TGCGCCAGCAGCCAAGTCGGCGAGGGCGGGCAGTTCTTC. The chain carries TRBV4-1 and TRBJ2-1, with D perhaps matching TRBD2 (5 bases). There are 13 residues in the CDR3. Trimming shortened V by 1 base and J by 12 bases, and 13 bases separated the two germline ends. CDR1 MGHRA and CDR2 YSYEKL come from the germline V gene.

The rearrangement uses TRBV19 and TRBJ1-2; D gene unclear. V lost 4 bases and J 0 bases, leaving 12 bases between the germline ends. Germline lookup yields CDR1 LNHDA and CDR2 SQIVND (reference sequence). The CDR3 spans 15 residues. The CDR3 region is CASSTFIVTNYGYTF. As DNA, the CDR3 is TGTGCCAGTAGTACCTTCATAGTTACTAACTATGGCTACACCTTC. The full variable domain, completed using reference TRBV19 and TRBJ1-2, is DGGITQSPKYLFRKEGQNVTLSCEQNLNHDAMYWYRQDPGQGLRLIYYSQIVNDFQKGDIAEGYSVSREKKESFPLTVTSAQKNPTAFYLCASSTFIVTNYGYTFGSGTRLTVV.

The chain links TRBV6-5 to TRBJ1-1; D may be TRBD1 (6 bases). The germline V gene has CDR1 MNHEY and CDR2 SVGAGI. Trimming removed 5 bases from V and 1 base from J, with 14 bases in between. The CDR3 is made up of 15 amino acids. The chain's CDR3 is CASSKGRGWNTEAFF. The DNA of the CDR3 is TGTGCCAGCAGTAAGGGCAGGGGCTGGAACACTGAAGCTTTCTTT.

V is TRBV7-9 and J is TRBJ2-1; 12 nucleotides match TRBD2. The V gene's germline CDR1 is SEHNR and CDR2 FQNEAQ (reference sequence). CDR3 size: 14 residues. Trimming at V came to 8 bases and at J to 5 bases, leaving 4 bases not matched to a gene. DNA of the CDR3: TGTGCCAGCTACGGACTAGCGGGAAACAATGAGCAGTTCTTC. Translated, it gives CASYGLAGNNEQFF.